Below are 18 T cell receptor beta chains sequenced from a single sample in a study of monozygotic twins with inflammatory bowel disease. TCRdb reanalyzed the 5' RACE reads and collapses them to one entry per CDR3 protein, without DNA. This sample lists more than 300,000 distinct CDR3 sequences; its ten largest clones have roughly 5.8%. The sample comprised blood. These receptors were obtained from a human donor with ulcerative colitis or Crohn's disease, or a healthy co-twin of an affected twin (not recorded which).

The chain couples TRBV2 to TRBJ2-7; without DNA, the TCRdb call of TRBD1 cannot be checked. This CDR3 has 17 amino acids. CDR1 SNHLY and CDR2 FYNNEI come from the germline V gene. The CDR3 sequence: CATSSLEWDRISSEQYF. Filled out from reference TRBV2 and TRBJ2-7, the complete variable domain reads EPEVTQTPSHQVTQMGQEVILRCVPISNHLYFYWYRQILGQKVEFLVSFYNNEISEKSEIFDDQFSVERPDGSNFTLKIRSTKLEDSAMYFCATSSLEWDRISSEQYFGPGTRLTVT.

The genes are TRBV2 and TRBJ1-5; lacking DNA, the TRBD1 call made by TCRdb goes unchecked. CDR1 SNHLY and CDR2 FYNNEI come from the germline V gene. The CDR3 extends over 14 amino acids. The CDR3 here is CASSGQISNQPQHF.

This chain uses TRBV20-1 with TRBJ2-3. The CDR3 covers 12 residues. Germline values: CDR1 DFQATT, CDR2 SNEGSKA (reference sequence). The CDR3 reads CSAPLSTDTQYF.

J is TRBJ2-3 and V is TRBV5-1; TCRdb outputs TRBD2, but without DNA this stays unchecked. The germline CDR1 and CDR2 sequences are SGHRS and YFSETQ. The CDR3 is made up of 16 amino acids. This CDR3 reads CASSLNAGGITDTQYF.

The chain couples TRBV5-5 to TRBJ2-4. CDR1 is SGHKS, CDR2 YYEKEE, per germline (reference sequence). CDR3 length: 17 residues. The CDR3: CASSSPLTGIAKNIQYF.

The chain is built from TRBV29-1 and TRBJ2-2. The CDR3 extends over 14 amino acids. CDR1 is SQVTM, CDR2 ANQGSEA, per germline. This CDR3 is CSAPSFANTGELFF.

The chain links TRBV3-1 to TRBJ1-2; TCRdb returns TRBD1, unconfirmable since there is no DNA. This CDR3 has 14 residues. Germline assignment: CDR1 LGHDT and CDR2 YNNKEL (reference sequence). The CDR3 reads CARSHRVQSPGYTF.

The chain employs TRBV5-1 and TRBJ2-3; TCRdb designates TRBD2, a call that cannot be tested without DNA. This CDR3 has 13 amino acids. Germline V gives CDR1 SGHRS, CDR2 YFSETQ. This CDR3 is CASRAGSTDTQYF.

J is TRBJ2-7 and V is TRBV29-1; TCRdb picks TRBD2, but there is no DNA to check that call. Germline CDR1 and CDR2: SQVTM and ANQGSEA. The CDR3 length is 16 residues. Here the CDR3 reads CSVGLDRLAGLYEQYF.

J is TRBJ2-2 and V is TRBV4-3; the D call of TRBD1 rests on TCRdb alone, since no DNA is present to check it. The CDR3 totals 15 residues. Per the germline V gene, CDR1 is LGHNA and CDR2 is YSLEER. The CDR3 region is CASHPAPTNTGELFF.

V is TRBV4-1 and J is TRBJ2-1. The CDR3 has 13 amino acids. CDR1 is MGHRA, CDR2 YSYEKL, per germline. The CDR3 here is CASSHSYNNEQFF.

V and J are TRBV6-1 and TRBJ2-5; TCRdb's D call, TRBD2, is unchecked because there is no DNA. The CDR3 totals 14 residues. From germline, CDR1 is MNHNS and CDR2 SASEGT. CDR3 protein: CASSQPREGETQYF.

The chain has TRBV29-1 and TRBJ2-3. Germline V gene sequence: CDR1 SQVTM, CDR2 ANQGSEA. This CDR3 has 14 residues. Here the CDR3 reads CSVARQILTDTQYF.

The chain carries TRBV5-1 and TRBJ2-1. Germline CDR1 and CDR2: SGHRS and YFSETQ. The CDR3 consists of 12 residues. This CDR3 is CASSWDRNEQFF.

The rearrangement uses TRBV15 and TRBJ1-5; TCRdb's D call of TRBD1 is untestable without DNA. Germline CDR1 reads LNHNV; CDR2 reads YYDKDF (reference sequence). The CDR3 contains 19 residues. This CDR3 reads CATSVGTGGAGYSNQPQHF.

The rearrangement uses TRBV11-1 and TRBJ1-1; TCRdb picks TRBD1, but there is no DNA to check that call. Germline CDR1 is SGHAT and CDR2 is FQDESV (reference sequence). There are 16 residues in the CDR3. This chain's CDR3 is CASSLVAGQGVREAFF.

The rearrangement links TRBV12-3 or TRBV12-4 to TRBJ2-5; TCRdb returns TRBD2, unconfirmable since there is no DNA. The CDR3 loop spans 12 amino acids. The chain's CDR3 is CASSWGRETQYF.

V gene TRBV7-2 combines with J gene TRBJ2-3; TCRdb designates TRBD1, a call that cannot be tested without DNA. The CDR3 spans 14 residues. Germline V CDR1 and CDR2: SGHTA, FQGNSA. This CDR3 reads CASSPGTGWDTQYF.